Following are 25 T cell receptor beta chains from one sample sequenced in a study of blood T cells in healthy people across ages. PCR was performed a second time for roughly 7 to 12 cycles using a sample-barcoded 5' primer and a J-beta primer mix. TCRdb independently ran MiXCR on the 5' RACE reads; one entry per CDR3 protein. The sample contains 1.5 million to 2 million distinct CDR3 sequences, 28% of which appear only once. The sample taken for sequencing was blood. These receptors all come from a woman in her 30s in good health.

As concerns this clonotype: At one boundary the junction diverges from the germline segment, which might be a read error. V usage is TRBV18 and J usage is TRBJ1-6; D not resolved. CDR1 and CDR2 from the germline V gene are KGHSH and LQKENI. The CDR3 has 16 amino acids. CDR3 bases: TGTGCCAACTCACCTTCTTCGCAATCTGGCAATTCACCCCTCCACTTT. It specifies CANSPSSQSGNSPLHF.

This clonotype was counted a few times. The rearrangement uses TRBV20-1 and TRBJ2-4, with 8 bases aligning to TRBD2. Trimming removed 6 bases from V and 13 bases from J; junction bases left unmatched: 14. Per germline, CDR1 DFQATT and CDR2 SNEGSKA (reference sequence). The CDR3 is made up of 13 amino acids. The CDR3 here is CSATGLEDYEQYF. The CDR3 DNA follows: TGCAGTGCCACGGGACTAGAGGACTATGAGCAGTACTTC.

This clonotype has a handful of counts. The genes are TRBV9 and TRBJ2-3; tentative D call: TRBD1 (6 bases). Looked up from germline, CDR1 is SGDLS and CDR2 is YYNGEE. The CDR3 totals 14 residues. V lost 5 bases to trimming and J lost 3 bases, with 13 bases between them. The CDR3 DNA sequence: TGTGCCAGCAGGGGGACACTGGGGACAGATACGCAGTATTTT. Amino acid sequence: CASRGTLGTDTQYF. Combining the CDR3 with reference TRBV9 and TRBJ2-3 gives the whole variable domain DSGVTQTPKHLITATGQRVTLRCSPRSGDLSVYWYQQSLDQGLQFLIQYYNGEERAKGNILERFSAQQFPDLHSELNLSSLELGDSALYFCASRGTLGTDTQYFGPGTRLTVL.

Regarding this clonotype: A read error may explain this, as a much larger clone is one base away. This chain connects TRBV10-2 to TRBJ2-7; 7 nucleotides agree with TRBD1. The CDR3 spans 11 residues. Germline values: CDR1 WSHSY, CDR2 SAAADI. The CDR3, as DNA: TGCGCCACCGGGACAGTCTACGGGCAGTACTTC. This sequence encodes CATGTVYGQYF.

This chain joins TRBV3-1 and TRBJ2-1; TRBD2 aligns across 11 bases. V lost 1 base to trimming and J lost 9 bases; unmatched junction nucleotides: 5. The CDR3 contains 15 residues. Germline V gene sequence: CDR1 LGHDT, CDR2 YNNKEL (reference sequence). CDR3 residues: CASSQGSGGVGEQFF. The CDR3 DNA follows: TGTGCCAGCAGCCAAGGTAGCGGGGGGGTCGGTGAGCAGTTCTTC.

The rearrangement uses TRBV11-2 and TRBJ2-1; TRBD1 agrees at 9 bases. From germline, CDR1 is SGHAT and CDR2 FQNNGV. Trimming at V came to 7 bases and at J to 7 bases, leaving 5 bases not matched to a gene. The CDR3 has 13 amino acids. The DNA of the CDR3 is TGTGCCAGCACAATACAGGGGGCGAATGAGCAGTTCTTC. This encodes CASTIQGANEQFF. Filled out from reference TRBV11-2 and TRBJ2-1, the complete variable domain reads EAGVAQSPRYKIIEKRQSVAFWCNPISGHATLYWYQQILGQGPKLLIQFQNNGVVDDSQLPKDRFSAERLKGVDSTLKIQPAKLEDSAVYLCASTIQGANEQFFGPGTRLTVL.

The chain employs TRBV30 and TRBJ1-2; D is possibly TRBD1 (5 bases). The CDR3 covers 17 residues. Germline assignment: CDR1 GTSNPN and CDR2 SVGIG (reference sequence). The V gene lost 0 bases and the J gene lost 2 bases, with 19 bases spanning the gap. The CDR3 region has the DNA TGTGCCTGGAGTGTCCCCGGGGCCGATAATATGAACTATGGCTACACCTTC. Translation: CAWSVPGADNMNYGYTF. Variable domain in full (rest from reference TRBV30 and TRBJ1-2): SQTIHQWPATLVQPVGSPLSLECTVEGTSNPNLYWYRQAAGRGLQLLFYSVGIGQISSEVPQNLSASRPQDRQFILSSKKLLLSDSGFYLCAWSVPGADNMNYGYTFGSGTRLTVV.

For this clonotype: A read error may produce the germline difference seen at one junction end. This chain connects TRBV7-2 to TRBJ2-1, with 9 bases lining up with TRBD2. CDR3 length: 14 residues. The germline gives CDR1 SGHTA, CDR2 FQGNSA. The CDR3 bases are TGTGCCGGCAGCTTTCTAGCGGGATACAATGAGCAGTTCTTC. Translating gives CAGSFLAGYNEQFF.

The chain carries TRBV28 and TRBJ2-1; 7 bases map to TRBD2. Unmatched junction bases numbered 15, after V lost 7 bases and J lost 6 bases. CDR1 is MDHEN, CDR2 SYDVKM, per germline. The CDR3 is 16 amino acids. The CDR3 DNA follows: TGTGCCAGCACGCGGGAGCTGGCCGACCTTCTCAATGAGCAGTTCTTC. Translation gives CASTRELADLLNEQFF.

V gene TRBV7-7 combines with J gene TRBJ2-5, with TRBD2 matching over 8 bases. This CDR3 region has 16 residues. J lost 5 bases, V lost 5 bases, and 13 bases had no gene match. Germline V gives CDR1 SSHAT, CDR2 FNYEAQ (reference sequence). CDR3 sequence: CASSANIGGGRETQYF. The CDR3 DNA reads as TGTGCCAGCAGCGCGAACATCGGGGGGGGCAGGGAGACCCAGTACTTC. Using reference TRBV7-7 and TRBJ2-5 for the parts outside the CDR3, the full variable domain is GAGVSQSPRYKVTKRGQDVTLRCDPISSHATLYWYQQALGQGPEFLTYFNYEAQPDKSGLPSDRFSAERPEGSISTLTIQRTEQRDSAMYRCASSANIGGGRETQYFGPGTRLLVL.

The J gene is TRBJ2-2, the V gene TRBV5-1; D is undetermined. The germline V and J ends were trimmed by 1 base and 7 bases, with 11 bases remaining between them. Germline lookup yields CDR1 SGHRS and CDR2 YFSETQ. This CDR3 region has 14 residues. CDR3 sequence reads: CASSLPDLNGELFF. The DNA of the CDR3 is TGCGCCAGCAGCTTGCCTGATTTGAACGGGGAGCTGTTTTTT.

The chain uses TRBV27 and TRBJ1-5; D is unclear. Looked up from germline, CDR1 is MNHEY and CDR2 is SMNVEV (reference sequence). V was pared by 6 bases and J by 6 bases, with 12 bases between. The CDR3 totals 13 residues. The CDR3 region is CASRTRTGQPQHF. The DNA for the CDR3 is TGTGCCAGCAGAACTAGGACGGGTCAGCCCCAGCATTTT.

This chain joins TRBV14 and TRBJ2-1, with no clear D. Germline V gene data show CDR1 as SGHDN and CDR2 as FVKESK. Trimming took 2 bases from V and 1 from J, leaving 12 bases between them. The CDR3 spans 16 residues. The DNA for the CDR3 is TGTGCCAGCAGCCAACATGTGGGTCTATCCTACAATGAGCAGTTCTTC. Translation gives CASSQHVGLSYNEQFF. Supplemented by reference TRBV14 and TRBJ2-1, the full variable domain reads EAGVTQFPSHSVIEKGQTVTLRCDPISGHDNLYWYRRVMGKEIKFLLHFVKESKQDESGMPNNRFLAERTGGTYSTLKVQPAELEDSGVYFCASSQHVGLSYNEQFFGPGTRLTVL.

There are a few counts of this clonotype. The rearrangement joins TRBV2 to TRBJ1-5, with 10 bases aligning to TRBD1. The trim removed 6 bases at V and 4 bases at J, leaving 6 bases unmatched. Germline loops: CDR1 SNHLY, CDR2 FYNNEI. CDR3 length: 15 residues. Written as DNA, the CDR3 is TGTGCCAGCAGAGGGACAGGGGCGATAAATCAGCCCCAGCATTTT. Its protein is CASRGTGAINQPQHF.

This clonotype appeared a few times. This sequence joins TRBV12-3 or TRBV12-4 and TRBJ2-7; 9 nucleotides line up with TRBD1. The V segment lost 4 bases and the J segment 5 bases; nucleotides outside the gene matches: 6. This CDR3 has 14 residues. The CDR3 reads CASSWGTGKDEQYF. The CDR3 region has the DNA TGTGCCAGCAGTTGGGGGACAGGGAAGGACGAGCAGTACTTC.

Remarks on this clonotype: The junction does not match germline at one end; this may be a read error. This sequence joins TRBV4-1 and TRBJ1-1, with 10 bases fitting TRBD1. Germline V gene lookup returns CDR1 MGHRA and CDR2 YSYEKL. The CDR3 has 15 amino acids. Here the CDR3 DNA reads TGCGCCTGCAGCCAACCGGGACAGGGGACCGAGGGAGCTTTCTTT. Residues: CACSQPGQGTEGAFF.

This clonotype came up a few times. The rearrangement links TRBV11-3 to TRBJ1-5; possible D gene TRBD1, 5 bases. V was cut by 3 bases and J by 0 bases, with 12 bases left in between. Germline values: CDR1 SGHNT, CDR2 YENEEA. CDR3 length: 16 residues. The CDR3 spells CASSFSGGNSNQPQHF. The CDR3 DNA follows: TGTGCCAGCAGCTTCTCTGGGGGGAATAGCAATCAGCCCCAGCATTTT.

V and J are TRBV7-9 and TRBJ2-7; D unresolved. This CDR3 has 13 amino acids. V was cut by 4 bases and J by 5 bases, with 12 bases left in between. The germline CDR1 and CDR2 sequences are SEHNR and FQNEAQ (reference sequence). CDR3: CASSSVRTHEQYF. CDR3 nucleotide sequence: TGTGCCAGCAGCTCCGTGAGGACGCACGAGCAGTACTTC. The complete variable domain, with remaining parts taken from reference TRBV7-9 and TRBJ2-7, reads DTGVSQNPRHKITKRGQNVTFRCDPISEHNRLYWYRQTLGQGPEFLTYFQNEAQLEKSRLLSDRFSAERPKGSFSTLEIQRTEQGDSAMYLCASSSVRTHEQYFGPGTRLTVT.

This rearrangement joins TRBV2 to TRBJ2-4, with D possibly TRBD2 on 5 matching bases. CDR1 is SNHLY, CDR2 FYNNEI, per germline. V dropped 4 bases and J dropped 6 bases, with 10 bases sitting between them. CDR3 size: 13 residues. CDR3 nucleotides: TGTGCCAGCAGTGGGCACAGCGGAAACATTCAGTACTTC. Translation gives CASSGHSGNIQYF. The complete variable domain, with remaining parts taken from reference TRBV2 and TRBJ2-4, reads EPEVTQTPSHQVTQMGQEVILRCVPISNHLYFYWYRQILGQKVEFLVSFYNNEISEKSEIFDDQFSVERPDGSNFTLKIRSTKLEDSAMYFCASSGHSGNIQYFGAGTRLSVL.

At least ten counts were recorded for this clonotype. The genes are TRBV7-8 and TRBJ1-4, with unresolved D. Germline-derived CDR1 and CDR2 are SGHVS and FQNEAQ. The CDR3 runs 12 residues. Trimming removed 5 bases at V and 8 bases at J, with 9 bases between. The CDR3 reads CASSPYTEKLFF. The CDR3 nucleotides are TGTGCCAGCAGCCCTTACACCGAAAAACTGTTTTTT. Combining the CDR3 with reference TRBV7-8 and TRBJ1-4 gives the whole variable domain GAGVSQSPRYKVAKRGQDVALRCDPISGHVSLFWYQQALGQGPEFLTYFQNEAQLDKSGLPSDRFFAERPEGSVSTLKIQRTQQEDSAVYLCASSPYTEKLFFGSGTQLSVL.

The genes are TRBV4-1 and TRBJ1-4, with a tentative D call TRBD1 (5 bases). The CDR3 totals 16 residues. Deletions cut 0 bases from V and 0 bases from J, with 8 bases between. CDR1 and CDR2 from the germline V gene are MGHRA and YSYEKL. The CDR3 DNA reads as TGCGCCAGCAGCCAAGATATGGGGGCAACTAATGAAAAACTGTTTTTT. Amino acid sequence: CASSQDMGATNEKLFF.

As concerns this clonotype: A much larger clone differs from this one at a single base, so this may be a read error. The chain combines TRBV29-1 with TRBJ2-3; 11 positions match TRBD2. Per the germline V gene, CDR1 is SQVTM and CDR2 is ANQGSEA. Losses at the gene ends were 7 bases for V and 2 bases for J; bases not matched to a gene: 2. The CDR3 extends over 13 amino acids. The DNA for the CDR3 is TGCAGCGCTAGCGGGGGGCTCACAGATACGCAGTATTTT. It codes for CSASGGLTDTQYF.

The chain is built from TRBV3-1 and TRBJ2-1; D gene uncertain. V was cut by 0 bases and J by 0 bases, with 15 bases left in between. The CDR3 extends over 18 amino acids. Germline V gives CDR1 LGHDT, CDR2 YNNKEL (reference sequence). CDR3 bases: TGTGCCAGCAGCCAAGAATATCAGCAGCTGAGCTCCTACAATGAGCAGTTCTTC. It encodes CASSQEYQQLSSYNEQFF.

The chain joins TRBV6-2 or TRBV6-3 to TRBJ2-1; D unresolved. The CDR3 covers 13 residues. Germline-derived CDR1 and CDR2 are MNHEY and SVGEGT. Trimming left V 6 bases short and J 3 bases short, with 9 bases between. The CDR3 DNA reads TGTGCCAGCAGGAAAACGAACTACAATGAGCAGTTCTTC. Encoded protein: CASRKTNYNEQFF.

This clonotype was seen many times. The chain recombines TRBV5-5 with TRBJ2-5; a possible D gene is TRBD1 (6 bases). Germline V CDR1 and CDR2: SGHKS, YYEKEE (reference sequence). V was pared by 2 bases and J by 4 bases, with 12 bases between. The CDR3 loop spans 14 amino acids. CDR3 region: CASSLQGIAETQYF. The CDR3 DNA reads TGTGCCAGCAGCTTACAGGGTATCGCAGAGACCCAGTACTTC.